This T cell receptor (beta chain) was recovered during a study of shared clonotypes between healthy human individuals. General study results and limits: Naive CD4 clonotypes were shared across a handful of donors at around 5.4%. At large depth, rarefaction still showed sorted-subset sequencing to be incomplete. Tissue TCR repertoires likely differ from these blood-only repertoires.

Worth noting for this clone: Its target is unknown.

V shed 9 bases and J shed 2 bases, with 13 bases lying between them. The CDR3 is 13 amino acids. Germline V gene data show CDR1 as ENHRY and CDR2 as SYGVKD. CD45RO-negative, CCR7-selected cells formed the naive CD8 fraction, which excluded terminally differentiated effector memory CD45RA+ cells. Genomic DNA (from each subset) was split evenly across several immunoSEQ plates. Profiled with immunoSEQ multiplex PCR; TCRdb holds only in-frame clones, not every one. The repertoire consists of approximately 2,000,000 clones, with 90% to 95% occurring once and the leading ten covering more than 1.5%. This chain uses TRBV10-3 with TRBJ1-2; no firm D call. Sequenced material: naive CD8+ T cells from PBMCs. The sequence was collected from a young man in good health. Some clones in this sample may be carry-over from other donors' samples. The CDR3 DNA reads as TGTGCCATTCAGGAAGATCTAAACTATGGCTACACCTTC. This codes for CAIQEDLNYGYTF.